This T cell receptor (beta chain) derives from a study of shared clonotypes between healthy human individuals (dated by TCRdb to the early 2020s). Regarding the research as a whole: The cohort comprised a couple of women and a few men aged 18 to 49 years. Blood TCR repertoires of about five healthy adults were deeply sequenced to estimate repertoire size and the extent of clonotype sharing between individuals. For each donor, CD4 naive and CD4 memory were each run on three plates, CD8 naive on two plates, and CD8 memory on one plate. To increase sequencing depth and limit assay-specific biases, different laboratories used diverse techniques to prepare libraries and sequence TCR repertoires. Per donor, leukapheresis produced somewhere between about 0.85 and 9.5 billion PBMCs. General conclusions and limits of the study: Naive subsets generally had larger estimated clonotype richness than memory subsets did. Compared with non-shared clonotypes, clonotypes shared by all four sorted-subset donors had higher generation probabilities. Sharing across several donors was observed for approximately 4.6% of naive CD4, over 3% of naive CD8, 2% to 2.5% of memory CD4, and around 0.42% of memory CD8 clonotypes. Based on pairwise subsampling, the degree of clonotype sharing among donors was expected to be affected by sequencing depth. Even with the large sequencing depth, rarefaction of the sorted-subset datasets indicated that sequencing was incomplete. Because the study included a small number of donors, the genetic and exposure-history diversity represented was limited. Only blood was sampled, and tissue TCR repertoires likely differ from those in blood.

CD8 naive samples were obtained by positive selection for CCR7 among CD45RO-negative cells, yielding a CD45RA+CCR7+ population from which TemRA cells were excluded. Healthy HIV-negative adults with no recently reported acute infections or vaccinations were included as donors. All donors were Caucasian adults living in Nashville, Tennessee, USA. Blood was collected by leukapheresis, and PBMCs were isolated by Ficoll-Histopaque density gradient centrifugation and then cryopreserved in liquid nitrogen vapor phase. Analytical flow cytometry was used to check the purity and quantity of each magnetically sorted T cell population. From each sorted fraction, genomic DNA was isolated and quantified by UV absorbance on a Nanodrop 2000c. Comments on this clone: Its antigen specificity is not known. No much larger clone exists at a distance of one base, and base qualities are not known. This sample also contains other DNA sequences that code for the same CDR3.

TCR CDR3 regions were amplified from genomic DNA by multiplex PCR using the deep immunoSEQ assay. Extracted genomic DNA from each cell subset was distributed evenly across all wells of several immunoSEQ 96-well plates, and each plate was treated as a replicate. For sorted subsets, each replicate PCR was loaded with around 220 ng genomic DNA, equivalent to 25,000 to 35,000 T cell genomes. The purified libraries were quantified using a Qubit 3.0 fluorometer, sized with a Bioanalyzer 2100, and then quantified again using the KAPA Library Quantification kit. Every immunoSEQ 96-well plate was sequenced on a separate single-read 150-cycle Illumina NextSeq 550 flow cell. The authors' pipeline ran thus. The immunoSEQ output contained only junctional sequences without quality scores, so filtering could not match that applied to full-length reads. To assign V/J genes and CDR3, sequences were annotated using PyIR, a Python wrapper for IgBLAST v1.9, with IMGT germline references. Any read was removed if the V/J assignment was weak (E-value above 1e-6), the CDR3 was missing, or the read contained stop codons, out-of-frame junctions, or ambiguous translated residues. V3J clonotypes were defined as sequences sharing an identical inferred V gene, J gene, and CDR3 amino acid sequence. Percentage overlap between repertoires was computed as shared unique clonotypes divided by the size of the smaller repertoire. RTK rarefaction, the Chao1 estimator, and Recon v2.1 estimates of unobserved clonotypes were used to assess repertoire richness. Generation probabilities for all TCRbeta clonotypes obtained by the gDNA method from a handful of donors were computed using OLGA. TCRdb's version of the immuneACCESS table is confined to in-frame rearrangements and falls short of the full clone set. An unresolved V gene accounts for under half of the shortfall where checked; the remainder is of unknown origin. For V, J and clone size, that table is used; D and trimming come from the DNA. This sample comprises over 2,000,000 clones, about 94% of them detected only once. About 1.7% of the sample rests with the top ten.

V loses 5 bases, J loses 4 bases, and the germline ends lie 11 bases apart. The CDR3, cysteine through phenylalanine, is 13 amino acids long. The DNA shown is the 39-base CDR3, in frame from base 1. Per the germline V gene, MDHEN is the CDR1 and SYDVKM is the CDR2. Sequenced input: naive CD8+ T cells from PBMCs. According to the study, the label for this sample's cell subset or site signals: CD45RA+CCR7+. Rearrangement joined TRBV28 to TRBJ1-2, and the D gene may be TRBD1, 6 bases matching. The clonotype was recovered from a man between 18 and 35 years old in good health. Some clones in this sample may be carry-over from other donors' samples. The DNA is as follows: TGTGCCAGCAGTCTAGGGGGAACCTATGGCTACACCTTC. This yields the protein CASSLGGTYGYTF.